This TCR beta chain appears in the sequencing data of a study of beta chain features in type 1 diabetes. Study-level results: Fewer insertions but more deletions were seen at VDJ junctions in type 1 diabetes patients. These data did not resolve whether HLA type affects TCRB rearrangement.

Reverse transcription of all isolated RNA meant that expressed TCRB transcripts were sequenced. The table came from immunoSEQ multiplex PCR; TCRdb's copy has only in-frame clones and leaves some out. This sample has a few hundred thousand clones; 10% to 15% occur once, and the top ten carry about 0.018%. As to this clone: The antigen is unknown.

The V segment lost 4 bases and the J segment 3 bases; nucleotides outside the gene matches: 9. CDR3 length equals 15 residues. The germline CDR1 and CDR2 sequences are MDHEN and SYDVKM. This chain uses TRBV28 with TRBJ2-7; 7 positions agree with TRBD1. The TCR originated in a man between 18 and 35 years old in good health. Source material: naive CD4+ T cells from blood. CDR3 sequence reads: CASSSPGQTYYEQYF. In nucleotides, the CDR3 is TGTGCCAGCAGTTCTCCGGGACAGACTTACTACGAGCAGTACTTC.